The rows below give T cell receptor beta chains drawn from one sample of a study of Tregs in tolerant kidney transplant recipients. Sequencing was performed with immunoSEQ multiplex PCR; in TCRdb, only in-frame clones are kept and a portion is missing. The sample lists roughly 80,000 clones; about 98% were seen once. The sample here was CD4+ T cells from blood, taken before the transplant. The receptors here all came from a human donor who received a combined kidney and bone marrow transplant. The CDR3 runs from the conserved cysteine through the conserved F or W. The D gene is left open where the match is weak. Not all rows give a size; the values are once, few, many and, for expanded clones, a class.

V,D,length,size,J,CDR3,DNA
TRBV30,TRBD1,14,NA,TRBJ1-2,CAWRDRGYYYGYTF,TGTGCCTGGAGGGACAGGGGGTATTACTATGGCTACACCTTC
TRBV5-1,NA,13,NA,TRBJ1-1,CASSSGGRTEAFF,TGCGCCAGCAGCTCGGGGGGCAGGACTGAAGCTTTCTTT
TRBV7-2,TRBD1,15,NA,TRBJ1-2,CASSLARTGVYGYTF,TGTGCCAGCAGCTTAGCGAGGACAGGGGTCTATGGCTACACCTTC
TRBV5-1,NA,14,NA,TRBJ2-7,CASSLGTGYDEQYF,TGCGCCAGCAGCTTGGGTACAGGGTACGACGAGCAGTACTTC
TRBV4-3,TRBD1,14,NA,TRBJ1-1,CASSHDDRGTEAFF,TGCGCCAGCAGCCATGACGACAGGGGGACTGAAGCTTTCTTT
TRBV19,TRBD2,15,NA,TRBJ2-1,CASTMTSGSYNEQFF,TGTGCCAGTACCATGACTAGCGGGAGTTACAATGAGCAGTTCTTC
TRBV7-2,NA,17,NA,TRBJ2-1,CASSTRQSPRLYNEQFF,TGTGCCAGCAGCACAAGACAGTCTCCCAGACTCTACAATGAGCAGTTCTTC
TRBV19,TRBD2,16,NA,TRBJ2-1,CASSMWGLAGSPEQFF,TGTGCCAGTAGTATGTGGGGACTAGCGGGGTCCCCTGAGCAGTTCTTC
TRBV11-3,TRBD2,16,NA,TRBJ2-5,CASSPLSGTSGRSQYF,TGTGCCAGCAGCCCCCTGAGTGGGACTAGCGGGAGGTCCCAGTACTTC
TRBV11-3,NA,11,NA,TRBJ2-1,CASSLVQEQFF,TGTGCCAGCAGCTTGGTTCAGGAGCAGTTCTTC
TRBV19,TRBD1,16,NA,TRBJ2-3,CASSIGQGPRTDTQYF,TGTGCCAGTAGTATTGGACAGGGGCCCCGCACAGATACGCAGTATTTT
TRBV9,NA,14,NA,TRBJ1-1,CASSMGGGYTEAFF,TGTGCCAGCAGTATGGGGGGAGGGTACACTGAAGCTTTCTTT
TRBV2,TRBD2,13,NA,TRBJ2-7,CASSEERESGQYF,TGTGCCAGCAGTGAAGAGCGGGAGAGCGGGCAGTACTTC
TRBV7-9,TRBD1,13,NA,TRBJ2-7,CASRRGQGGEQYF,TGTGCCAGCAGACGCGGACAGGGGGGCGAGCAGTACTTC
TRBV11-2,NA,13,NA,TRBJ2-4,CASMQLEANIQYF,TGTGCCAGCATGCAATTAGAAGCAAACATTCAGTACTTC
TRBV12-5,TRBD2,20,NA,TRBJ2-3,CASGLGRTSGDPYGTDTQYF,TGTGCTAGTGGTTTGGGGCGGACTAGCGGGGACCCCTATGGCACAGATACGCAGTATTTT
TRBV11-2,TRBD2,16,once,TRBJ2-5,CASSLVLAGAGETQYF,TGTGCCAGCAGCTTAGTCCTAGCGGGGGCGGGGGAGACCCAGTACTTC
TRBV6-6,TRBD1,16,NA,TRBJ2-2,CASKPTGGWNTGELFF,TGTGCCAGCAAACCAACAGGGGGTTGGAACACCGGGGAGCTGTTTTTT